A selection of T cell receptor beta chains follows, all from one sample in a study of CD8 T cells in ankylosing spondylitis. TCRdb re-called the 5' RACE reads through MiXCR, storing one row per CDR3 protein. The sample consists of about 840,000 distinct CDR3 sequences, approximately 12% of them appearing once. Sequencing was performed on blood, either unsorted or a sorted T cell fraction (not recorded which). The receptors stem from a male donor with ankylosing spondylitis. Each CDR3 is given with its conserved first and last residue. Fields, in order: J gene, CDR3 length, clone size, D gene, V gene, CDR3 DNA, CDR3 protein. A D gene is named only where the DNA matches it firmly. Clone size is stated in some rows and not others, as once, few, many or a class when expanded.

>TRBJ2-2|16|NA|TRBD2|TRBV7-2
TGTGCCAGCAGCCCCCCGGGACTAGCGATCACCGGGGAGCTGTTTTTT
CASSPPGLAITGELFF
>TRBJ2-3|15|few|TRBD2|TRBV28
TGTGCCAGCAGAATGGGGCGGGAGGAGGTAGATACGCAGTATTTT
CASRMGREEVDTQYF
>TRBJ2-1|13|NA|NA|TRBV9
TGTGCCAGCAGCCCCAGGCCTGCGGGTGAGCAGTTCTTC
CASSPRPAGEQFF
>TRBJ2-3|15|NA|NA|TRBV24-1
TGTGCCACCAGTGACGCGGGGCCCGGCGCGGATACGCAGTATTTT
CATSDAGPGADTQYF
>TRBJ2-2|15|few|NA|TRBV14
TGTGCCAGCAGCCAAAGACTCAGGAACACCGGGGAGCTGTTTTTT
CASSQRLRNTGELFF
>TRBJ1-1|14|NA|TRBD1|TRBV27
TGTGCCAGCACCTTAAACAGGGGGAACACTGAAGCTTTCTTT
CASTLNRGNTEAFF
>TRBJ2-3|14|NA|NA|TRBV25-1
TGTGCCAGCAGTGAAGGCAGCTTGGCGGATACGCAGTATTTT
CASSEGSLADTQYF
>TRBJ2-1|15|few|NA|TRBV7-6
TGTGCCAGCAGCTCCCGGACTAACTCCTACAATGAGCAGTTCTTC
CASSSRTNSYNEQFF
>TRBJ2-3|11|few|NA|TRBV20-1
TGCAGTGCTGTGGAAAGGGATACGCAGTATTTT
CSAVERDTQYF
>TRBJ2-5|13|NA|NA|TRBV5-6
TGTGCCAGCAGCTACGACACGCAAGGGACCCAGTACTTC
CASSYDTQGTQYF
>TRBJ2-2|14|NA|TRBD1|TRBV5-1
TGCGCCAGCAGCCCCCAGGGGGTCACCGGGGAGCTGTTTTTT
CASSPQGVTGELFF
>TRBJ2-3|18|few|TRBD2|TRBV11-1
TGTGCCAGCAGCTTAGCGTACTCGAGCGGGAGTGGCGGAGATACGCAGTATTTT
CASSLAYSSGSGGDTQYF
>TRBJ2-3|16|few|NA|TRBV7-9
TGTGCCAGCAGCCTCGGGCGGGTCCAACTTAGAGATACGCAGTATTTT
CASSLGRVQLRDTQYF
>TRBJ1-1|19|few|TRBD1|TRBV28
TGTGCCAGCAGGAAAAAATCGACAGGGGGCGTAAGTAAGAACACTGAAGCTTTCTTT
CASRKKSTGGVSKNTEAFF
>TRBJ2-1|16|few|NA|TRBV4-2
TGTGCCAGCAGCCAAGATCCGGGACATACCCCCAATGAGCAGTTCTTC
CASSQDPGHTPNEQFF
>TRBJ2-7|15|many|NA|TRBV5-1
TGCGCCAGCAGCTGGGACACAATCTACGACCACGAGCAGTACTTC
CASSWDTIYDHEQYF
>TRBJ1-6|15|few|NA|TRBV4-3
TGCGCCAGCAGCCCCGTGAGGGGGACTAATTCACCCCTCCACTTT
CASSPVRGTNSPLHF
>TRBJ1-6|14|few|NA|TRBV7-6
TGTGCCAGCAGCTTAGCGGGCCGAGGAGGGGCCCTCCACTTT
CASSLAGRGGALHF
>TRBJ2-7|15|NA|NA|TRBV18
TGTGCCAGCTCACCACTAGGGACGCCCTCCTACGAGCAGTACTTC
CASSPLGTPSYEQYF
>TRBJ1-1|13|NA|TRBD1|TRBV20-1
TGCAGTGCCACAGGGGGGGGCCGTACCCAAGCTTTCTTT
CSATGGGRTQAFF
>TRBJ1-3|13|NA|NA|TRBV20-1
TGCAGTGCCGCCCGTCCTTCTGGAAACACCATATATTTT
CSAARPSGNTIYF
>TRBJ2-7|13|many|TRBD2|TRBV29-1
TGCAGCGTTGATTCTAGCGGGAGTTACGAGCAGTACTTC
CSVDSSGSYEQYF
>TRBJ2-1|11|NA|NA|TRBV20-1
TGCAGTGCTTGCAATCCACCGGCGGCGTTCTTC
CSACNPPAAFF
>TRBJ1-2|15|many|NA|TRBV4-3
TGCGCCAGCAGCCAAGATTCTACCAGCCTCTATGGCTACACCTTC
CASSQDSTSLYGYTF
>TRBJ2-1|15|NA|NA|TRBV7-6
TGTGCCAGCAGCTCAAGGCTGGACACAAACAATGAGCAGTTCTTC
CASSSRLDTNNEQFF
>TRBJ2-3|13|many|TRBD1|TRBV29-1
TGCAGCGTTGTGTGGGACAGGGGGTCGGCGCAGTATTTT
CSVVWDRGSAQYF
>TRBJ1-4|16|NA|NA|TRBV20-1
TGCAGTGCTAGAGATCAGACGGGGCCAGGGTATGAAAAACTGTTTTTT
CSARDQTGPGYEKLFF
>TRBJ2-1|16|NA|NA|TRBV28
TGTGCCAGCAGTTCATGGCTAGCGAAGACCTACAATGAGCAGTTCTTC
CASSSWLAKTYNEQFF
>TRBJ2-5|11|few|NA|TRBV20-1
TGCAGTGCTAGAGAACGAGGGACCCAGTACTTC
CSARERGTQYF
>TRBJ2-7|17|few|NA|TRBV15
TGTGCCACCAGCAGAGGCCCGGGGCTCAAAGAGGGCTACGAGCAGTACTTC
CATSRGPGLKEGYEQYF
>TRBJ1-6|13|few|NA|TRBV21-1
TGTGCCAGCATGTCGGAACCCGATTCACCCCTCCACTTT
CASMSEPDSPLHF
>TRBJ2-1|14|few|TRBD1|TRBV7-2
TGTGCCAGCATCCCCGAAGGGGGCCGGCATGAGCAGTTCTTC
CASIPEGGRHEQFF
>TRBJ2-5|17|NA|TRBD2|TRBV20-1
TGCAGTGGGATTGGGTTAGGGACTAGCGGGGTGTGGGAGACCCAGTACTTC
CSGIGLGTSGVWETQYF
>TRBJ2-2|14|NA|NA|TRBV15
TGTGCCACCAAAGGGGTCGTGAACACCGGGGAGCTGTTTTTT
CATKGVVNTGELFF
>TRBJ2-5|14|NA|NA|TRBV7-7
TGTGCTAGCAGCTCCCCGGGACGTCAAGAGACCCAGTACTTC
CASSSPGRQETQYF
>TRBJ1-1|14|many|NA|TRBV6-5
TGTGCCAGCAGTTACAATCGGGTAAATACTGAAGCTTTCTTT
CASSYNRVNTEAFF
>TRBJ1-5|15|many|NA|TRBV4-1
TGCGCCAGCAGCCAACCAGACAGAGGAAATCAGCCCCAGCATTTT
CASSQPDRGNQPQHF
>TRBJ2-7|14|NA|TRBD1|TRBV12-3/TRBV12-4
TGTGCCAGCAGTTTATACGGCAGGGGGAACGAGCAGTACTTC
CASSLYGRGNEQYF
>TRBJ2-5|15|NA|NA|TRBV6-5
TGTGCCAGCAGTTACAATTCTAGAGGGGAAGAGACCCAGTACTTC
CASSYNSRGEETQYF
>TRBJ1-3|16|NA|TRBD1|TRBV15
TGTGCCACCAGCAGAGATTGGGACAGGGACAGCAACACCATATATTTT
CATSRDWDRDSNTIYF
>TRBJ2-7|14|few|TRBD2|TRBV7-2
TGTGCCAGCAGGCTGACTAGCGGGGGGAGGGAGCAGTACTTC
CASRLTSGGREQYF
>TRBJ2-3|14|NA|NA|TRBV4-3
TGCGCCAGCAGCCAAGATTTCGCAACAGATACGCAGTATTTT
CASSQDFATDTQYF
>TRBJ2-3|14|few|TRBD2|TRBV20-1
TGCAGTGTCGTTAGCGGGAGGGGCACAGATACGCAGTATTTT
CSVVSGRGTDTQYF
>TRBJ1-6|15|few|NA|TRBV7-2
TGTGCCAGCAGCTTAGCGGTCCTCAGGGATTCACCCCTCCACTTT
CASSLAVLRDSPLHF
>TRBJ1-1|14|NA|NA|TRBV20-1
TGCAGTGCCCAACTCCCCATCCTGAACACTGAAGCTTTCTTT
CSAQLPILNTEAFF
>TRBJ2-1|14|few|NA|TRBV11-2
TGTGCCAGCACCCCCGGGCCCTCCTACAATGAGCAGTTCTTC
CASTPGPSYNEQFF